This TCR beta chain was observed in a study of early T cells in non-severe SARS-CoV-2 infection. This clonotype has ten or more counts. TCRdb analysed the 5' RACE reads with MiXCR anew, one entry per CDR3 protein. Seen here are approximately 48,000 distinct CDR3 sequences, roughly 6% observed once, and the top ten hold 2.8%. The CDR3 is made up of 13 amino acids. Trimming removed 8 bases from V and 9 bases from J; junction bases left unmatched: 11. The V gene's germline CDR1 is SQVTM and CDR2 ANQGSEA. The sample here was whole blood, taken at baseline. The chain joins TRBV29-1 to TRBJ2-1, with 9 bases that match TRBD1. The clonotype comes from an adult who was a healthcare worker with PCR-confirmed SARS-CoV-2 infection or an uninfected control (not recorded which). The CDR3 is CSIRDRVGGEQFF. The DNA for the CDR3 is TGCAGCATCCGGGACAGGGTCGGGGGTGAGCAGTTCTTC.